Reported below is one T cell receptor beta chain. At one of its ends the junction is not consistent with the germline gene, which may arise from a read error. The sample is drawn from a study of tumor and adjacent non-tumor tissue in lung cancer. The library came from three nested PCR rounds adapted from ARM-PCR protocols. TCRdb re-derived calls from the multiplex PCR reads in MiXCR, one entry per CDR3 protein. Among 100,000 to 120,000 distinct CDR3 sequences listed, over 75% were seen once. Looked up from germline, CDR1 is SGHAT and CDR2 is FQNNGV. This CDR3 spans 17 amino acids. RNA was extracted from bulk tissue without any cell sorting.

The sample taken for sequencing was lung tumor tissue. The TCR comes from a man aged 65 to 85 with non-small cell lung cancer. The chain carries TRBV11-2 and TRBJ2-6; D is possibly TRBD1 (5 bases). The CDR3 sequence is CASSLGLTTPGANVLSF. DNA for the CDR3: TGTGCCAGTAGCTTGGGGTTAACTACCCCTGGGGCCAACGTCCTGAGTTTC. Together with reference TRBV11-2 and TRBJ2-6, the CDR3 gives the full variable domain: EAGVAQSPRYKIIEKRQSVAFWCNPISGHATLYWYQQILGQGPKLLIQFQNNGVVDDSQLPKDRFSAERLKGVDSTLKIQPAKLEDSAVYLCASSLGLTTPGANVLSFGAGSRLTVL.